This T cell receptor (beta chain) is from a study of cytomegalovirus exposure and HLA in healthy donors. V lost 4 bases and J 4 bases, leaving 5 bases between the germline ends. Germline V gene sequence: CDR1 MNHEY, CDR2 SMNVEV (reference sequence). The CDR3 runs 12 residues. Researchers ran the PCR with 60 Vbeta and 13 Jbeta primers. Here immunoSEQ multiplex PCR was the method, and the copy in TCRdb shows in-frame clones only, minus some. Seen here are 150,000 to 200,000 clones, more than 70% observed once, and the top ten hold less than 1.6%. Sequencing input: PBMCs. The chain has TRBV27 and TRBJ1-5, with D unresolved. This clonotype was sampled from a girl between 10 and 17 years old in good health and CMV-seronegative. CDR3: CASSSVNQPQHF. As DNA, the CDR3 is TGTGCCAGCAGTTCCGTTAATCAGCCCCAGCATTTT.